This T cell receptor beta chain was captured by sequencing in a study of blood T cell repertoires in COVID-19. Study overall: COVID-19 samples collected from the United States, Italy and Spain covered acute and convalescent phases.

Original data processing: Reference gene primer amplification yielded estimated nucleated cell counts. Clones were read by immunoSEQ multiplex PCR, and TCRdb kept only the in-frame ones, dropping some. V and J calls and clone size are as listed in that table; D and trimming were resolved from the DNA. The table shows over 300,000 clones, with 86% occurring only once. Cohort 3 donors were reported recovered after two negative PCRs, clearance, or symptom resolution. V lost 2 bases to trimming and J lost 2 bases, with 14 bases between them. The CDR3 sequence is 16 residues long. CDR1 MDHEN and CDR2 SYDVKM come from the germline V gene.

The chain recombines TRBV28 with TRBJ2-3, with D possibly TRBD2 on 5 matching bases. The clonotype comes from a woman between 18 and 30 years old who had recovered from COVID-19. Input material: PBMCs or T cells enriched from blood (not recorded which). In nucleotides, the CDR3 is TGTGCCAGCAGTTTACTTGCGGGCAGAATCACAGATACGCAGTATTTT. Translating gives CASSLLAGRITDTQYF.